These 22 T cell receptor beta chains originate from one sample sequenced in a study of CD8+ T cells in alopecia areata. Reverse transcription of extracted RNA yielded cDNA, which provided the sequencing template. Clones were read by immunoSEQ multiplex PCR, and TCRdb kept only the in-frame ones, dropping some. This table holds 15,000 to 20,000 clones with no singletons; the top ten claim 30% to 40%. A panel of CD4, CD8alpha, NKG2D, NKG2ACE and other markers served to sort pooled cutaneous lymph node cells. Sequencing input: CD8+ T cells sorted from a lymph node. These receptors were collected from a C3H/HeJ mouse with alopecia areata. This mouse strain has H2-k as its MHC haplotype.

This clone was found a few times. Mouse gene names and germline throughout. The covered CDR3 bases are TGTGCCAGCGGTGTCAGGCGAAACACA. As protein: CASGVRRNT. The whole CDR3 is CASGVRRNTEVFF. The chain links TRBV13-2 to TRBJ1-1, with unresolved D. The read terminates 4 residues before the CDR3 end, so the remaining end is supplied by the germline J gene. Trimming left V 3 bases short and J 1 base short, with 7 bases between. CDR1 is NNHNN and CDR2 is SYGAGS in the germline V gene (reference sequence). This CDR3 region has 13 residues.

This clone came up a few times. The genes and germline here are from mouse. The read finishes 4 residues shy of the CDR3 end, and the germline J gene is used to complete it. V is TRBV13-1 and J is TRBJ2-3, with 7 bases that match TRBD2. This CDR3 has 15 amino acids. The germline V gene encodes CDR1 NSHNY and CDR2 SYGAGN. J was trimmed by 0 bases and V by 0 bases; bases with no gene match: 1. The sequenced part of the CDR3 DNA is TGTGCCAGCAGTGATGCCTGGGGGAGTGCAGAA. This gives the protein CASSDAWGSAE. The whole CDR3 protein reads CASSDAWGSAETLYF.

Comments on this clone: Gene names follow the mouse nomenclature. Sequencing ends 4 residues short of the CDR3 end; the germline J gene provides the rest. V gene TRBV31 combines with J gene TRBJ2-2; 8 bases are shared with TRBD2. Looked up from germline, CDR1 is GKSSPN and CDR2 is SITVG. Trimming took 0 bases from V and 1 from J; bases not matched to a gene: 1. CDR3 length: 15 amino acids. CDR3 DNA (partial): TGTGCCTGGAGTCTTTGGGGGGGAAACACCGGG. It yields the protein CAWSLWGGNTG. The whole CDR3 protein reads CAWSLWGGNTGQLYF.

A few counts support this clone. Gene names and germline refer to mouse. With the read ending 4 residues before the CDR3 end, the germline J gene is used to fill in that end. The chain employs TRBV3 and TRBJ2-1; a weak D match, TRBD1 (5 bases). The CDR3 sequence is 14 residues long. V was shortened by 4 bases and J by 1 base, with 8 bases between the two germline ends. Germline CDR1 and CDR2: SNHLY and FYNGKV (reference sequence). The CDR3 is CASSYSGNYAEQFF. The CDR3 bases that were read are TGTGCCAGCAGCTATTCAGGGAACTATGCT.

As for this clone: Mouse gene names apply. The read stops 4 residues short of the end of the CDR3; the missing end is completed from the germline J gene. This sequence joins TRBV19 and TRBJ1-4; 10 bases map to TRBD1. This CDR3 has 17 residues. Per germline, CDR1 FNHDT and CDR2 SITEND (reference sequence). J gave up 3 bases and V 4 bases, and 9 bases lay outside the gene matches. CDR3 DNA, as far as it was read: TGTGCCAGCAGTCTCTCCGGGACAGGGGCGGCCAACGAA. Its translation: CASSLSGTGAANE. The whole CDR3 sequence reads CASSLSGTGAANERLFF.

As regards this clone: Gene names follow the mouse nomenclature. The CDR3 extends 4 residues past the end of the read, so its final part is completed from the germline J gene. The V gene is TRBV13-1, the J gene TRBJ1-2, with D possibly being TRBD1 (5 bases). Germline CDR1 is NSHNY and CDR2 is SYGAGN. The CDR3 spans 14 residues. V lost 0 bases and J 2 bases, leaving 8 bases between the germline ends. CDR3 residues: CASSDARQNSDYTF. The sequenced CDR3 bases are TGTGCCAGCAGTGATGCAAGACAGAACTCC.

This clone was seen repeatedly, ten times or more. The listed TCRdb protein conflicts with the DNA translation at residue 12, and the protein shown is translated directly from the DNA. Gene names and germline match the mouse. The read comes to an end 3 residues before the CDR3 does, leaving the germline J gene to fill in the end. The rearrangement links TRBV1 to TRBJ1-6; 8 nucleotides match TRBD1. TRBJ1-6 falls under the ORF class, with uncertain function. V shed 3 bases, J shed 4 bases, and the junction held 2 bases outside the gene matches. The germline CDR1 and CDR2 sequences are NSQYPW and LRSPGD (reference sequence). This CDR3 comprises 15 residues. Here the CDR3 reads CTCSARQGYNSPLYF. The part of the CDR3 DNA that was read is TGCACCTGCAGTGCCCGACAGGGGTATAATTCGCCC.

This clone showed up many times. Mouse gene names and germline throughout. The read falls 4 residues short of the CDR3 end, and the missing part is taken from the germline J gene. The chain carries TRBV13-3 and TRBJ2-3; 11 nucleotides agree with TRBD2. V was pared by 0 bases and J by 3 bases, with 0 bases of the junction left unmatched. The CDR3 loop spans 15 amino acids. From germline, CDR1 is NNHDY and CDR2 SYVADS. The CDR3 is CASSDDWGGAETLYF. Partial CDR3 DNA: TGTGCCAGCAGTGATGACTGGGGGGGCGCAGAA.

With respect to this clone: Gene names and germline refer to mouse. The covered CDR3 bases are TGCACCTGCAGTGCAGAACAGGGGAGGCCCAACGAA. Protein: CTCSAEQGRPNE. The whole CDR3 is CTCSAEQGRPNERLFF. This rearrangement joins TRBV1 to TRBJ1-4, with 7 positions matching TRBD1. From the germline J gene comes the end of the CDR3, since the read stops 4 residues before it. Germline V gene sequence: CDR1 NSQYPW, CDR2 LRSPGD (reference sequence). This CDR3 is 16 amino acids long. With 0 bases clipped from V and 3 bases from J, the junction kept 4 bases outside the gene matches.

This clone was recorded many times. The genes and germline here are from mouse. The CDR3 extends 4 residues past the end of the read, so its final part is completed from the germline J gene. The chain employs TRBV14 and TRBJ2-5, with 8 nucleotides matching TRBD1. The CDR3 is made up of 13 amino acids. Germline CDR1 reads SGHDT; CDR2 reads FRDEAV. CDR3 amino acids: CASSLRDRDTQYF. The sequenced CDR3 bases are TGTGCCAGCAGTTTGCGGGACAGGGAC.

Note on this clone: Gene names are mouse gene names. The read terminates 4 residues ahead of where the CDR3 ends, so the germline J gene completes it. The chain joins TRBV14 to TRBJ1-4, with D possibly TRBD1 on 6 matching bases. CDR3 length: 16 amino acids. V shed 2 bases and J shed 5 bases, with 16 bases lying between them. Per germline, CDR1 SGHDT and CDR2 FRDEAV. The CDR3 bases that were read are TGTGCCAGCAGTTTAGGGCGGGACAAGGGAAACGAA. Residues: CASSLGRDKGNE. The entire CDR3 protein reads CASSLGRDKGNERLFF.

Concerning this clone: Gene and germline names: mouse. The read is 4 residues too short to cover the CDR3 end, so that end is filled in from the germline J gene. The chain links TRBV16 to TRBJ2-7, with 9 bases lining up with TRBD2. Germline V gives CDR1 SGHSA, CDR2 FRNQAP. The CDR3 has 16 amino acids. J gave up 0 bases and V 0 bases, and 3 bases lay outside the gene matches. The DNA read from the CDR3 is TGTGCAAGCAGCTTAGATGGGGGGGCGTTCTCCTAT. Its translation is CASSLDGGAFSY. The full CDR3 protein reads CASSLDGGAFSYEQYF.

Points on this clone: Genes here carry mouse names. The sequenced part of the CDR3 DNA is TGTGCCAGCAGTATAGTGGGGGTGGGCACA. Residues: CASSIVGVGT. The whole CDR3 protein is CASSIVGVGTEVFF. The V and J genes are TRBV19 and TRBJ1-1; perhaps TRBD1 as D (5 bases). Read data end 4 residues before the CDR3 end; the end is taken from the germline J gene. Looked up from germline, CDR1 is FNHDT and CDR2 is SITEND (reference sequence). The CDR3 contains 14 residues. V was clipped by 0 bases and J by 4 bases, with 10 bases between them.

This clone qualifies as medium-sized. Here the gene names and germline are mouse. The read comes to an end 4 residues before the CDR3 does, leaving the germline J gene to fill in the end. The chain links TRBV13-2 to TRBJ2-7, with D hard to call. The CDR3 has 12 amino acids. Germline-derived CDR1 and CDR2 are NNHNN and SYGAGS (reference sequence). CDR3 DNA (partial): TGTGCCAGCGGTGATGAGGGTTAT. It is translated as CASGDEGY. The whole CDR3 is CASGDEGYEQYF.

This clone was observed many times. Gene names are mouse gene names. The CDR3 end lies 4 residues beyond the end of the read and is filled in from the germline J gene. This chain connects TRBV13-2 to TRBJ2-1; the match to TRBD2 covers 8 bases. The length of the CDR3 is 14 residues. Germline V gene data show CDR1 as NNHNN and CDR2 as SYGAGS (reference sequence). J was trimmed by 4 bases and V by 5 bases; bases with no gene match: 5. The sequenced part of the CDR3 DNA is TGTGCCAGCGGCCCCCGACTGGGGTATGCT. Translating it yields CASGPRLGYA. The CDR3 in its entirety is CASGPRLGYAEQFF.

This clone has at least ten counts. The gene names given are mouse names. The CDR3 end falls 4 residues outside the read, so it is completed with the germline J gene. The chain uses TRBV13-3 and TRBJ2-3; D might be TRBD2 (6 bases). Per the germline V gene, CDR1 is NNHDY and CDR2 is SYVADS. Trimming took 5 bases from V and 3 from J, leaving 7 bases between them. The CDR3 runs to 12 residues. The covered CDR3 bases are TGTGCCAGCAGGCTGGGGGCAGAA. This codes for CASRLGAE. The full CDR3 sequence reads CASRLGAETLYF.

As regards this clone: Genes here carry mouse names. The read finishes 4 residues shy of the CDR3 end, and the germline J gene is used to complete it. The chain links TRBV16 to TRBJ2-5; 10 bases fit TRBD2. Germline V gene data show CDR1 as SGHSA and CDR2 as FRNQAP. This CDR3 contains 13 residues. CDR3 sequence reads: CASSSGLGDTQYF. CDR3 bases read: TGTGCAAGCAGCTCGGGACTGGGGGAC.

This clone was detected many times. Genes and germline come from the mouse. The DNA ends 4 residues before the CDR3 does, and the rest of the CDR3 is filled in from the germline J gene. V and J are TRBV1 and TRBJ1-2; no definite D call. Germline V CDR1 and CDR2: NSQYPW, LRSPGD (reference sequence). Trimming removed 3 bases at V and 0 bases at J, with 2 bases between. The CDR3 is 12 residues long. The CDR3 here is CTCSATNSDYTF. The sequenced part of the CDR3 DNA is TGCACCTGCAGTGCCACAAACTCC. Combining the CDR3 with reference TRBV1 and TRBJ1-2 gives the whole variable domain VTLLEQNPRWRLVPRGQAVNLRCILKNSQYPWMSWYQQDLQKQLQWLFTLRSPGDKEVKSLPGADYLATRVTDTELRLQVANMSQGRTLYCTCSATNSDYTFGSGTRLLVI.

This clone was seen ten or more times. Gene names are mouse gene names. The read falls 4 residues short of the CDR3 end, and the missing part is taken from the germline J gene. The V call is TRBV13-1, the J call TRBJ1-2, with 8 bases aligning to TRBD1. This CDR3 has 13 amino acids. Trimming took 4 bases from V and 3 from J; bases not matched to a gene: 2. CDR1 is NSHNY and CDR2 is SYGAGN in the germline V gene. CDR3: CASSSTGDSDYTF. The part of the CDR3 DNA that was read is TGTGCCAGCAGTTCGACAGGGGACTCC.

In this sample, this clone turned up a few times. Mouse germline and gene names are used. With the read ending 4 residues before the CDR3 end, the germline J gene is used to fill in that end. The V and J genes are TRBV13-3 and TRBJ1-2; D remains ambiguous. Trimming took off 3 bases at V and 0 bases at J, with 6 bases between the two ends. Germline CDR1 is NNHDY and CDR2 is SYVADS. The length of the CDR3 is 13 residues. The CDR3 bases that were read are TGTGCCAGCAGTGCCAGGACAAACTCC. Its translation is CASSARTNS. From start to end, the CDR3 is CASSARTNSDYTF.

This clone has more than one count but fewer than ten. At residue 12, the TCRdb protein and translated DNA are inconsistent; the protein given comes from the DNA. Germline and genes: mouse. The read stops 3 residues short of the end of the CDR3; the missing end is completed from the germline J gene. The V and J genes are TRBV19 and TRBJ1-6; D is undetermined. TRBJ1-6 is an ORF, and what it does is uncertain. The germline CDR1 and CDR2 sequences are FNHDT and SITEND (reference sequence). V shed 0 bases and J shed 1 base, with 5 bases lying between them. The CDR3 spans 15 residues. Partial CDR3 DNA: TGTGCCAGCAGTATAGACACATCCTATAATTCGCCC. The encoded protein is CASSIDTSYNSP. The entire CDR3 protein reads CASSIDTSYNSPLYF.

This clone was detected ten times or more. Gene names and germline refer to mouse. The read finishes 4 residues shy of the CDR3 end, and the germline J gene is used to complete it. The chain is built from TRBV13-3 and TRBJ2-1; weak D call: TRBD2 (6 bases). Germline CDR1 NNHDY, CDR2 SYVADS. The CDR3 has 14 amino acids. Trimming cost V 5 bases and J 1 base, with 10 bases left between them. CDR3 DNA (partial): TGTGCCAGCAGCAAAGGACTGAACTATGCT. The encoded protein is CASSKGLNYA. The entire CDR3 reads CASSKGLNYAEQFF.